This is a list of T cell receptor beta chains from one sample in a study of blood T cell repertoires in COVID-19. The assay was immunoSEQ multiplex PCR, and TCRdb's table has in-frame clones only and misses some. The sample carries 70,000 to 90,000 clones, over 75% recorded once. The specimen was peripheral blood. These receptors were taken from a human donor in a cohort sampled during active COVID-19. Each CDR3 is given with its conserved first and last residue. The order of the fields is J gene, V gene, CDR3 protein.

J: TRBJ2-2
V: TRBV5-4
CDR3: CASSFGLQGRSTGELFF

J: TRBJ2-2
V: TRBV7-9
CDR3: CASSPSRTGELFF

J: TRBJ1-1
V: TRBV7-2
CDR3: CASSSWQNTEAFF

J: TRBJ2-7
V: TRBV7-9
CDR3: CASSGTTGLTYEQYF

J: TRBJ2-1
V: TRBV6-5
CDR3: CASSYRASGSDDEQFF

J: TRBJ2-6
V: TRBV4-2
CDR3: CASSQDHGSGANVLTF

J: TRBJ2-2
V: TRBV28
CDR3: CASSLVPPNTGELFF

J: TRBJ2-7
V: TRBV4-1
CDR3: CASSQDLEDEQYF

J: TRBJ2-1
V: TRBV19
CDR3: CASTRTGGTYNEQFF

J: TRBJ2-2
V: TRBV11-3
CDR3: CASSLARATGELFF

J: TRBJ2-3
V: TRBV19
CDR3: CASSIDSGGGALNTQYF

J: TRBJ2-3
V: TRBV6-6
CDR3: CASTGAADTQYF

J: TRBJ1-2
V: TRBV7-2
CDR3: CASSSQPTGTGGYTF

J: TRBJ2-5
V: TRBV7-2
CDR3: CASSFLQGQETQYF

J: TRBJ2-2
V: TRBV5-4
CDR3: CASSSTGVHGELFF

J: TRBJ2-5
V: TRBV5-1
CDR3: CASSPGLAGLRETQYF

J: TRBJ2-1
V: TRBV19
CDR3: CASSTARGTYNEQFF

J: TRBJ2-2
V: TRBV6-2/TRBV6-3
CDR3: CASSRGGSAGELFF

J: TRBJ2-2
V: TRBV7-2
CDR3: CASSLAGDTGELFF

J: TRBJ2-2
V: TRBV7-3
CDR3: CASSLGLVNTGELFF

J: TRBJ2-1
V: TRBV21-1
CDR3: CASSKVLTGENEQFF

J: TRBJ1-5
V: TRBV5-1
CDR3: CASSFSGDNQPQHF

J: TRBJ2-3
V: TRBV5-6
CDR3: CASIMGTYTDTQYF

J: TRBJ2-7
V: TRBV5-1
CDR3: CASSLEDRGSSEQYF

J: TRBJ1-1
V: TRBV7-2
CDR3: CASSLPGTEAFF

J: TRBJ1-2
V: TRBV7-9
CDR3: CASSSQARGYTF

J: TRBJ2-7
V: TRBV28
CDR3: CAAVPTSGSYEQYF

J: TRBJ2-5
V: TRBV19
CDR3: CASSSWNGGETQYF

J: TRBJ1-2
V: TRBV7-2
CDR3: CASSLVQRGYTF

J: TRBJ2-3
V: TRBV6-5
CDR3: CASTDAGWSDTQYF

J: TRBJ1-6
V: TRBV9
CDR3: CASSVDGANNSPLHF

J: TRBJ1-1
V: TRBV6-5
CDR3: CASSYSTRDTEAFF

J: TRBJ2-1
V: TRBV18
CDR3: CASSPGELHYNEQFF

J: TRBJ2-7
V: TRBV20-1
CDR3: CSASNLAASGNYEQYF

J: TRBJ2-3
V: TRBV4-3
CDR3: CASSDRLAGDSTDTQYF

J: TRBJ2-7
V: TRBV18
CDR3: CASSPGGGAGEQYF

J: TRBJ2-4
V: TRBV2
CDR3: CASKLGQGTDIQYF

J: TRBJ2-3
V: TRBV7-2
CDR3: CASSLVLVAGVTDTQYF

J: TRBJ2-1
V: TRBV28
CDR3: CASSLDIYNEQFF

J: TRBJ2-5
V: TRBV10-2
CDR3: CASRGRSGGAGETQYF

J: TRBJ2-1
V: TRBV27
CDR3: CASSLGTSAINEQFF

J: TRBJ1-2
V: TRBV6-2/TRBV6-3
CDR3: CASSYSRGLQGGYTF

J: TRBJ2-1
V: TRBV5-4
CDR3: CASSFGVASGGAQVEQFF

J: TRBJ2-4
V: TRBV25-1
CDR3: CASSEGSVVAKNIQYF

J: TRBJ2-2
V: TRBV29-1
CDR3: CSVLIDRRTGELFF

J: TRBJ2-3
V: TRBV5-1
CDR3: CASSLDRADTQYF

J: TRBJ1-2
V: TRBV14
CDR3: CASSQDSGTGAVYGYTF

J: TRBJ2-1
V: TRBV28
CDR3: CASSGTSGSNNEQFF

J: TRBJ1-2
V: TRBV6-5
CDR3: CASGDRGFGYTF

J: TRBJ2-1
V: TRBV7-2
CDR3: CASSLADRASYNEQFF

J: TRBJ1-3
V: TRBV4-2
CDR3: CASSQGGRGTGNTIYF

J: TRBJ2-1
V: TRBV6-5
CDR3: CASSYSSGRDEQFF

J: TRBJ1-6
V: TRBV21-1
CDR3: CASSKEGRVANSPLHF

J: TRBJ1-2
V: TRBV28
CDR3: CASVGAGGGPNYGYTF

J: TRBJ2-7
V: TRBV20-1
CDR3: CSASTGTSGTYEQYF

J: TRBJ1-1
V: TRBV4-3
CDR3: CASSQARYTEAFF

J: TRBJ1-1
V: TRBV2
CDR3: CAKGQNTEAFF

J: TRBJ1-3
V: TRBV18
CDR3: CASSPQGASGNTIYF

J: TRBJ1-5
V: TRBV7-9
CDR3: CASSSQGNQPQHF

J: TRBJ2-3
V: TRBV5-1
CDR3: CASSRPEGGDTQYF